A few counts support the clone carrying this T cell receptor (beta chain). Its antigen is still unknown. The data stem from a study of cytomegalovirus exposure and HLA in healthy donors. PCR used 60 Vbeta primers and 13 Jbeta primers. The protocol was immunoSEQ multiplex PCR, while the TCRdb copy is restricted to in-frame clones and leaves out a portion. Of about 130,000 clones listed, 73% are singletons. The CDR3 contains 19 residues. Looked up from germline, CDR1 is MDHEN and CDR2 is SYDVKM. Trimming took 4 bases from V and 1 from J; bases not matched to a gene: 13. Study-wide results and caveats: Overall, 164 TCR beta chains were annotated as cytomegalovirus-associated.

The rearrangement joins TRBV28 to TRBJ1-5; 10 nucleotides match TRBD1. Sequenced: PBMCs. The sequence was obtained from a woman between 35 and 50 years old in good health and CMV-seropositive. DNA for the CDR3: TGTGCCAGCAGTTCCCCCGGGACAGGGGAGATCAGGAGCAATCAGCCCCAGCATTTT. This translates into CASSSPGTGEIRSNQPQHF.